This passage covers 32 T cell receptor beta chains from one sample sequenced in a study of shared T cell receptors in the human thymus. The assay was immunoSEQ multiplex PCR, and TCRdb's table has in-frame clones only and misses some. The data contain hundreds of thousands of clones, around 87% of them seen just once; the ten biggest clones take up roughly 0.0094%. This same sample was also part of a study on human thymus T cells.

The sequenced sample was thymocytes. The origin of the receptors is a boy less than two years old with a congenital heart defect.

The chain recombines TRBV19 with TRBJ2-3; tentative D call: TRBD1 (5 bases). V was shortened by 7 bases and J by 1 base, with 9 bases between the two germline ends. CDR1 and CDR2 from the germline V gene are LNHDA and SQIVND (reference sequence). This CDR3 is 13 amino acids long. CDR3 sequence reads: CASNEGGTDTQYF. For the CDR3, the DNA is TGTGCCAGTAATGAAGGGGGCACAGATACGCAGTATTTT.

The CDR3 is CSVEDGKGDEQYF. As DNA, the CDR3 is TGCAGCGTTGAAGATGGGAAGGGAGACGAGCAGTACTTC. This chain joins TRBV29-1 and TRBJ2-7, with a tentative D call TRBD2 (5 bases). This CDR3 has 13 residues. CDR1 and CDR2 from the germline V gene are SQVTM and ANQGSEA. With 0 bases removed from V and 5 bases from J, the gap between germline ends came to 11 bases.

The chain uses TRBV9 and TRBJ2-1; 13 nucleotides match TRBD2. The V and J ends lost 0 bases and 0 bases, in that order; junction bases with no gene match: 12. The CDR3 totals 21 residues. CDR1 is SGDLS, CDR2 YYNGEE, per germline. The CDR3 coding sequence is TGTGCCAGCAGCGTAGCTCGCCCGGGACTAGCGGGACCGAGCTCCTACAATGAGCAGTTCTTC. Protein sequence: CASSVARPGLAGPSSYNEQFF.

This clone appeared a single time. This chain links TRBV7-8 with TRBJ2-6; D is ambiguous. V lost 1 base, J lost 0 bases, and 13 bases lay in between. The germline gives CDR1 SGHVS, CDR2 FQNEAQ. This CDR3 has 18 amino acids. The CDR3 nucleotides are TGTGCCAGCAGCTTAGTGGCAGGTATAATCTCTGGGGCCAACGTCCTGACTTTC. Residues: CASSLVAGIISGANVLTF.

The chain carries TRBV9 and TRBJ2-7; possible D gene TRBD1, 6 bases. The germline gives CDR1 SGDLS, CDR2 YYNGEE. CDR3 length equals 13 residues. V lost 4 bases to trimming and J lost 6 bases, with 14 bases between them. This CDR3 is CASSTQTGGEQYF. CDR3 nucleotide sequence: TGTGCCAGCAGCACACAGACAGGCGGCGAGCAGTACTTC.

The chain links TRBV9 to TRBJ2-1; 11 bases align to TRBD2. The V segment lost 4 bases and the J segment 8 bases; nucleotides outside the gene matches: 11. Per the germline V gene, CDR1 is SGDLS and CDR2 is YYNGEE. The CDR3 totals 16 residues. The CDR3 bases are TGTGCCAGCAGCCCCCGCCTAGCGGGAGGAAGCTATGAGCAGTTCTTC. Encoded protein: CASSPRLAGGSYEQFF.

The rearrangement uses TRBV14 and TRBJ2-7; 12 nucleotides line up with TRBD2. CDR3 length: 17 amino acids. The germline V gene encodes CDR1 SGHDN and CDR2 FVKESK. The ends lost 1 base at V and 3 bases at J; junction bases unmatched: 7. Here the CDR3 DNA reads TGTGCCAGCAGCCAAGTACTGACTAGCGGGAGATTCTACGAGCAGTACTTC. This sequence encodes CASSQVLTSGRFYEQYF. Full variable domain (rest looked up from reference TRBV14 and TRBJ2-7): EAGVTQFPSHSVIEKGQTVTLRCDPISGHDNLYWYRRVMGKEIKFLLHFVKESKQDESGMPNNRFLAERTGGTYSTLKVQPAELEDSGVYFCASSQVLTSGRFYEQYFGPGTRLTVT.

The sample holds one count of this clone. The chain links TRBV28 to TRBJ2-2; 14 nucleotides align to TRBD2. Trimming cost V 2 bases and J 3 bases; bases outside gene matches: 2. The CDR3 sequence is 17 residues long. Germline CDR1 is MDHEN and CDR2 is SYDVKM. In DNA form, the CDR3 reads TGTGCCAGCAGTTTAGGGACTAGCGGGAGTTACACCGGGGAGCTGTTTTTT. It encodes CASSLGTSGSYTGELFF.

The CDR3 reads CSVDGHLYTEAFF. DNA for the CDR3: TGCAGCGTCGATGGACATTTATACACTGAAGCTTTCTTT. The chain couples TRBV29-1 to TRBJ1-1, with D maybe TRBD1 (5 bases). V lost 6 bases and J lost 3, with 14 bases in between. The CDR3 has 13 amino acids. The germline V gene encodes CDR1 SQVTM and CDR2 ANQGSEA.

The count of this clone is one. This rearrangement joins TRBV28 to TRBJ2-4; 10 nucleotides line up with TRBD2. Germline loops: CDR1 MDHEN, CDR2 SYDVKM. V gave up 6 bases and J gave up 1 base; unmatched junction bases: 9. This CDR3 is 17 amino acids long. The CDR3 reads CASRSLGSGRAKNIQYF. Here the CDR3 DNA reads TGTGCCAGCAGATCCCTGGGTAGCGGGAGGGCCAAAAACATTCAGTACTTC.

The chain carries TRBV15 and TRBJ2-7; the D is unclear. CDR1 is LNHNV and CDR2 is YYDKDF in the germline V gene (reference sequence). This CDR3 has 13 amino acids. V was shortened by 1 base and J by 6 bases, with 10 bases between the two germline ends. The CDR3 sequence is CATSRVGRSEQYF. The CDR3, as DNA: TGTGCCACCAGCAGAGTTGGGCGCTCCGAGCAGTACTTC.

Worth noting for this clone: The same CDR3 is also encoded by other DNA sequences in this sample. The V gene is TRBV7-3, the J gene TRBJ1-1, with D unresolved. The CDR3 runs to 13 residues. V dropped 1 base and J dropped 1 base, with 4 bases sitting between them. CDR1 is SGHTA, CDR2 FQGTGA, per germline. CDR3: CASSLRRNTEAFF. For the CDR3, the DNA is TGTGCCAGCAGCTTAAGGAGGAACACTGAAGCTTTCTTT. Using reference TRBV7-3 and TRBJ1-1 for the parts outside the CDR3, the full variable domain is GAGVSQTPSNKVTEKGKYVELRCDPISGHTALYWYRQSLGQGPEFLIYFQGTGAADDSGLPNDRFFAVRPEGSVSTLKIQRTERGDSAVYLCASSLRRNTEAFFGQGTRLTVV.

The chain carries TRBV29-1 and TRBJ2-3; 16 bases match TRBD2. Looked up from germline, CDR1 is SQVTM and CDR2 is ANQGSEA. The CDR3 extends over 17 amino acids. Trimming removed 6 bases from V and 1 base from J; junction bases left unmatched: 7. CDR3 bases: TGCAGCGTGGGGGGACTAGCGGGAGGGCCTGGCACAGATACGCAGTATTTT. This sequence encodes CSVGGLAGGPGTDTQYF.

V usage is TRBV7-9 and J usage is TRBJ2-1; tentative D call: TRBD2 (6 bases). Trimming stripped 5 bases from V and 6 bases from J, with 17 bases between. This CDR3 is 15 amino acids long. From germline, CDR1 is SEHNR and CDR2 FQNEAQ (reference sequence). This CDR3 is CASSLSRLVGNEQFF. The CDR3, as DNA: TGTGCCAGCAGCCTTAGTCGACTAGTCGGCAATGAGCAGTTCTTC.

This clone showed up just a few times. The chain has TRBV11-2 and TRBJ2-7, with D tentatively TRBD1 (6 bases). This CDR3 comprises 14 residues. The V gene lost 4 bases and the J gene lost 3 bases, with 13 bases spanning the gap. Germline V lookup: CDR1 SGHAT, CDR2 FQNNGV. The CDR3 region is CASSSGDGYYEQYF. As DNA, the CDR3 is TGTGCCAGCAGCTCAGGGGACGGGTACTACGAGCAGTACTTC.

This clone has only a few counts. Compared with germline, one end of the junction differs, possibly owing to a read error. This chain joins TRBV7-7 and TRBJ2-2; weak D call: TRBD1 (5 bases). The germline CDR1 and CDR2 sequences are SSHAT and FNYEAQ (reference sequence). There are 13 residues in the CDR3. CDR3 coding DNA: TGTGCTAGCAGCCGACAGTTAACCGGGGAGCTGTTTTTT. It is translated as CASSRQLTGELFF.

The count of this clone is one. The chain couples TRBV28 to TRBJ2-7; a weak D match, TRBD2 (5 bases). V was trimmed by 2 bases and J by 2 bases, leaving 16 bases between them. CDR1 is MDHEN and CDR2 is SYDVKM in the germline V gene. The CDR3 runs 16 residues. The CDR3 protein is CASSLERDRIAYEQYF. CDR3 DNA sequence: TGTGCCAGCAGTTTAGAGAGGGATAGGATCGCCTACGAGCAGTACTTC.

Notes on this clone: Other DNA sequences within the sample encode an identical CDR3. V gene TRBV4-3 combines with J gene TRBJ1-1, with 7 bases that match TRBD1. This CDR3 spans 14 amino acids. The ends lost 1 base at V and 1 base at J; junction bases unmatched: 0. CDR1 is LGHNA and CDR2 is YSLEER in the germline V gene. In DNA form, the CDR3 reads TGCGCCAGCAGCCAAGGACAGGGGAACACTGAAGCTTTCTTT. Its translation is CASSQGQGNTEAFF.

This clone showed up just a few times. V usage is TRBV19 and J usage is TRBJ2-1; 9 positions agree with TRBD2. This CDR3 has 17 amino acids. V was clipped by 5 bases and J by 6 bases; unmatched bases: 14. The germline V gene encodes CDR1 LNHDA and CDR2 SQIVND (reference sequence). As DNA, the CDR3 is TGTGCCAGTAGTGACAGGGCTTGGCGGGGGGGCGGCAATGAGCAGTTCTTC. Its protein product is CASSDRAWRGGGNEQFF.

The V call is TRBV28, the J call TRBJ1-3; 7 bases are shared with TRBD1. J was trimmed by 3 bases and V by 1 base; bases with no gene match: 15. Germline V gene data show CDR1 as MDHEN and CDR2 as SYDVKM. The CDR3 extends over 19 amino acids. Written as DNA, the CDR3 is TGTGCCAGCAGTTTATTACGAACCAGACAGGGAGAGTGTGGAAACACCATATATTTT. Amino acid sequence: CASSLLRTRQGECGNTIYF.

The V gene is TRBV7-9, the J gene TRBJ1-5; D is unclear. The CDR3 is made up of 14 amino acids. The V end was cut by 5 bases, the J end by 9 bases, with 17 bases between. CDR1 is SEHNR and CDR2 is FQNEAQ in the germline V gene (reference sequence). In DNA, the CDR3 is TGTGCCAGCAGCGGGCCATGGGCGGGTGGGCCCCAGCATTTT. It is translated as CASSGPWAGGPQHF.

This clone showed up just once. This rearrangement joins TRBV7-6 to TRBJ2-7; 10 bases map to TRBD2. The CDR3 loop spans 15 amino acids. Germline loops: CDR1 SGHVS, CDR2 FNYEAQ. The J segment lost 3 bases and the V segment lost 0 bases, leaving 2 bases of the junction unmatched. The CDR3, as DNA: TGTGCCAGCAGCTTAGCGGCTAGCGGGAGCTACGAGCAGTACTTC. It yields the protein CASSLAASGSYEQYF.

The chain has TRBV9 and TRBJ2-3; a weak D match, TRBD1 (5 bases). Trimming left V 0 bases short and J 1 base short, with 9 bases between. Germline V lookup: CDR1 SGDLS, CDR2 YYNGEE. CDR3 size: 15 residues. For the CDR3, the DNA is TGTGCCAGCAGCGTAGTTAGGGGTGGCACAGATACGCAGTATTTT. Its protein is CASSVVRGGTDTQYF.

This clone was counted a few times. The J gene is TRBJ2-7, the V gene TRBV15, with D perhaps matching TRBD1 (6 bases). Trimming pared 3 bases from V and 2 bases from J, leaving 11 bases between. CDR1 is LNHNV and CDR2 is YYDKDF in the germline V gene (reference sequence). The CDR3 sequence is 14 residues long. The CDR3 loop reads CATSRDRPTYEQYF. CDR3 nucleotide sequence: TGTGCCACCAGCAGGGACAGACCAACCTACGAGCAGTACTTC.

The chain joins TRBV5-1 to TRBJ2-7; D perhaps matches TRBD2 (5 bases). Germline CDR1 SGHRS, CDR2 YFSETQ. Trimming cost V 4 bases and J 6 bases, with 20 bases left between them. The CDR3 extends over 15 amino acids. The CDR3 reads CASSRVGGGDCEQYF. The CDR3 DNA is TGCGCCAGCAGCCGGGTAGGAGGAGGCGATTGCGAGCAGTACTTC.

This rearrangement joins TRBV4-3 to TRBJ1-2; 7 positions match TRBD1. The germline V gene has CDR1 LGHNA and CDR2 YSLEER. This CDR3 is 15 amino acids long. The V segment lost 0 bases and the J segment 2 bases; nucleotides outside the gene matches: 3. The CDR3 reads CASSQEGTANYGYTF. DNA for the CDR3: TGCGCCAGCAGCCAAGAGGGGACAGCGAACTATGGCTACACCTTC.

V gene TRBV5-6 combines with J gene TRBJ2-7; TRBD2 matches at 13 bases. The V gene end was trimmed by 4 bases and the J gene end by 2 bases; junction bases not matched to a gene: 9. This CDR3 has 17 amino acids. Germline V gene lookup returns CDR1 SGHDT and CDR2 YYEEEE. This chain's CDR3 is CASSLKTSGRWTYEQYF. CDR3 in DNA: TGTGCCAGCAGCCTGAAGACTAGCGGGAGGTGGACCTACGAGCAGTACTTC. Full variable domain (rest looked up from reference TRBV5-6 and TRBJ2-7): DAGVTQSPTHLIKTRGQQVTLRCSPKSGHDTVSWYQQALGQGPQFIFQYYEEEERQRGNFPDRFSGHQFPNYSSELNVNALLLGDSALYLCASSLKTSGRWTYEQYFGPGTRLTVT.

CDR3 residues: CASSLLSAGGRTGELFF. The CDR3 DNA reads TGTGCCAGCAGCCTTCTCAGCGCGGGGGGCAGGACCGGGGAGCTGTTTTTT. This chain connects TRBV7-6 to TRBJ2-2, with TRBD2 matching over 8 bases. This CDR3 comprises 17 residues. Germline lookup yields CDR1 SGHVS and CDR2 FNYEAQ. After removal of 5 bases from V and 5 bases from J, the junction contained 13 bases not matched to a gene.

The chain recombines TRBV4-3 with TRBJ1-5; D unclear. Germline V gene sequence: CDR1 LGHNA, CDR2 YSLEER. CDR3 length: 15 residues. The V gene lost 0 bases and the J gene lost 6 bases, with 12 bases spanning the gap. The CDR3 DNA follows: TGCGCCAGCAGCCAAGACTGGGCGCAGGTTCAGCCCCAGCATTTT. Protein: CASSQDWAQVQPQHF.

The chain has TRBV5-6 and TRBJ1-4, with 8 bases identical to TRBD1. The germline V gene has CDR1 SGHDT and CDR2 YYEEEE. This CDR3 contains 15 residues. Germline trimming cut 0 bases from V and 5 bases from J; bases unmatched to any gene: 3. The CDR3 DNA reads as TGTGCCAGCAGCTTGGTACAGGGGGGGAATGAAAAACTGTTTTTT. It codes for CASSLVQGGNEKLFF.

Only one count was recorded for this clone. The V and J genes are TRBV5-1 and TRBJ2-3, with 9 bases fitting TRBD2. Germline CDR1 is SGHRS and CDR2 is YFSETQ. This CDR3 is built from 16 residues. Unmatched junction bases numbered 4, after V lost 2 bases and J lost 0 bases. CDR3 loop: CASSFSGRLSTDTQYF. CDR3 DNA sequence: TGCGCCAGCAGCTTTAGCGGGAGATTAAGCACAGATACGCAGTATTTT.

CDR3 coding DNA: TGTGCCAGCAGTCTCACAGGGGACTTGGGCACTGAAGCTTTCTTT. Amino acids: CASSLTGDLGTEAFF. V is TRBV6-5 and J is TRBJ1-1, with 7 bases matching TRBD1. Germline V gene data show CDR1 as MNHEY and CDR2 as SVGAGI. The CDR3 totals 15 residues. Trimming at V came to 5 bases and at J to 4 bases, leaving 10 bases not matched to a gene.